The clone carrying this TCR beta chain was counted between two and nine times. Its antigen is currently unknown. The data stem from a study of CD8 T cells in ankylosing spondylitis. V was shortened by 6 bases and J by 1 base, with 12 bases between the two germline ends. Germline-derived CDR1 and CDR2 are DFQATT and SNEGSKA (reference sequence). The CDR3 is made up of 13 amino acids. General study findings and limits: It was reported that disease-linked clones were significantly enriched in matched ankylosing spondylitis synovial fluid. Disease-linked clones had a CD8+ phenotype and relatively low frequency in peripheral blood.

TCRdb analysed the 5' RACE reads with MiXCR anew, one entry per CDR3 protein. Of 230,000 or so distinct CDR3 sequences listed, 20% to 30% are singletons. This TCR was sampled from a male donor with ankylosing spondylitis or in good health (not recorded which). Material for sequencing was blood, either unsorted or a sorted T cell fraction (not recorded which). J is TRBJ1-1 and V is TRBV20-1; D remains ambiguous. The CDR3 protein is CSAMPGKNTEAFF. CDR3 nucleotide sequence: TGCAGTGCCATGCCGGGGAAGAACACTGAAGCTTTCTTT.